Sequencing of this TCR beta chain was carried out in a study of vaccination and CD4 T cells after COVID-19. Each CDR3 protein gets one entry after TCRdb re-called the PCR reads with MiXCR. This table has just over 35,000 distinct CDR3 sequences, around 39% appearing once. Indicated time point: late sampling 161 to 241 days after vaccination in a few convalescent patients. The CDR3 runs 14 residues. V shed 0 bases and J shed 6 bases, with 9 bases lying between them. Per the germline V gene, CDR1 is MNHEY and CDR2 is SMNVEV (reference sequence). This clonotype was observed a handful of times. Sequenced material: CD4+ T cells from blood, taken about 7 months after SARS-CoV-2 vaccination. This TCR was recovered from a human donor who had recovered from COVID-19. The chain links TRBV27 to TRBJ1-5; D perhaps matches TRBD1 (5 bases). The CDR3: CASSLSWQGQPQHF. CDR3 nucleotide sequence: TGTGCCAGCAGTTTATCGTGGCAGGGTCAGCCCCAGCATTTT.